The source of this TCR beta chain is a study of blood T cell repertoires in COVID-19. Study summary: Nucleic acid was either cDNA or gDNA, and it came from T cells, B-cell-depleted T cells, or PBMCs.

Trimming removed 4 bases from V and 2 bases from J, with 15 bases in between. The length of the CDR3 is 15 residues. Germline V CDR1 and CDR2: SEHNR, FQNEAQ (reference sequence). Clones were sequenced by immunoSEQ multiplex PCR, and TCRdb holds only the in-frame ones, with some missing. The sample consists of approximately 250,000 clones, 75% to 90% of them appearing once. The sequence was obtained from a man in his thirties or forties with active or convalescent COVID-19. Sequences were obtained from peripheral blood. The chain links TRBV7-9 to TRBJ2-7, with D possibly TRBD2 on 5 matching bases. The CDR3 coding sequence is TGTGCCAGCAGCTCCTCGTCGGTGAGGGCCTACGAGCAGTACTTC. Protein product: CASSSSSVRAYEQYF.